A single sample gave rise to the 28 T cell receptor beta chains below, sequenced in a study of cytomegalovirus exposure and HLA in healthy donors. With 60 Vbeta and 13 Jbeta primers, the PCR was carried out. Some clones are missing from TCRdb's copy, which holds only in-frame ones; the method was immunoSEQ multiplex PCR. The data show nearly 110,000 clones, more than 60% seen once. Sequences were obtained from PBMCs. The receptors were gathered from a woman aged 50 to 60 in good health and CMV-seropositive.

This chain's CDR3 is CASSFPGGSYGYTF. For the CDR3, the DNA is TGTGCCAGCAGCTTTCCGGGTGGTAGTTATGGCTACACCTTC. This chain connects TRBV5-6 to TRBJ1-2, with no clear D. V was shortened by 2 bases and J by 5 bases, with 13 bases between the two germline ends. The CDR3 totals 14 residues. Germline assignment: CDR1 SGHDT and CDR2 YYEEEE.

This clone was recorded once. The J gene is TRBJ1-1, the V gene TRBV19; D is undetermined. The CDR3 is made up of 12 amino acids. Trimming removed 6 bases at V and 4 bases at J, with 9 bases between. CDR1 is LNHDA and CDR2 is SQIVND in the germline V gene (reference sequence). The CDR3 is CASRLGLTEAFF. The CDR3 DNA is TGTGCCAGTAGACTCGGACTCACTGAAGCTTTCTTT.

CDR3 nucleotide sequence: TGTGCCAGCAGCCTCGACCCAGGACAACCCTACAATGAGCAGTTCTTC. Protein sequence: CASSLDPGQPYNEQFF. The rearrangement joins TRBV7-2 to TRBJ2-1, with D maybe TRBD1 (5 bases). The germline V gene has CDR1 SGHTA and CDR2 FQGNSA. V lost 5 bases, J lost 2 bases, and 16 bases lay in between. CDR3 size: 16 residues.

This clone was counted between two and nine times. The chain joins TRBV2 to TRBJ1-1, with 11 positions matching TRBD1. The V and J ends lost 0 bases and 5 bases, in that order; junction bases with no gene match: 2. Germline CDR1 and CDR2: SNHLY and FYNNEI. The CDR3 is 15 amino acids. DNA for the CDR3: TGTGCCAGCAGTGAAGCGGGGACAGGGGGAACTGAAGCTTTCTTT. This sequence encodes CASSEAGTGGTEAFF. Looking up the rest from reference TRBV2 and TRBJ1-1 gives the full variable domain: EPEVTQTPSHQVTQMGQEVILRCVPISNHLYFYWYRQILGQKVEFLVSFYNNEISEKSEIFDDQFSVERPDGSNFTLKIRSTKLEDSAMYFCASSEAGTGGTEAFFGQGTRLTVV.

This clone came up once. The chain combines TRBV20-1 with TRBJ2-7; D is ambiguous. The CDR3 totals 11 residues. From germline, CDR1 is DFQATT and CDR2 SNEGSKA (reference sequence). Between the trimmed V and J ends, which lost 3 bases and 3 bases, there was a span of 6 bases. CDR3 in DNA: TGCAGTGCTAGCTTAATCTACGAGCAGTACTTC. Translation gives CSASLIYEQYF.

The chain is built from TRBV25-1 and TRBJ1-2, with unresolved D. CDR1 and CDR2 from the germline V gene are MGHDK and SYGVNS. The CDR3 covers 13 residues. Trimming left V 4 bases short and J 6 bases short, with 12 bases between. CDR3 nucleotides: TGTGCCAGCAGTGCCCCCGGAGATGATGGCTACACCTTC. The encoded protein is CASSAPGDDGYTF.

This clone occurred once. This chain joins TRBV28 and TRBJ1-2, with TRBD1 matching over 9 bases. In germline, CDR1 is MDHEN, CDR2 SYDVKM. V lost 8 bases and J lost 8; bases outside the gene matches: 12. CDR3 size: 14 residues. The CDR3 loop is CASSGQGIMRGYTF. DNA of the CDR3: TGTGCCAGCTCGGGACAGGGAATAATGAGGGGCTACACCTTC.

There are a few counts of this clone. The rearrangement uses TRBV5-1 and TRBJ2-5, with 7 positions matching TRBD2. Germline CDR1 and CDR2: SGHRS and YFSETQ. The CDR3 is 14 amino acids. V lost 4 bases to trimming and J lost 7 bases; unmatched junction nucleotides: 10. The CDR3 DNA is TGCGCCAGCAGCCTCGGACTAGACCCCCCGACCCAGTACTTC. This codes for CASSLGLDPPTQYF.

The rearrangement joins TRBV27 to TRBJ2-5; D is possibly TRBD1 (6 bases). From germline, CDR1 is MNHEY and CDR2 SMNVEV (reference sequence). The V and J ends lost 5 bases and 2 bases respectively, with 9 bases between them. This CDR3 contains 13 residues. The CDR3 here is CASSNRAQETQYF. The CDR3, as DNA: TGTGCCAGCAGTAACAGGGCACAAGAGACCCAGTACTTC.

The V call is TRBV7-9, the J call TRBJ1-2; 7 nucleotides agree with TRBD1. Germline V gene sequence: CDR1 SEHNR, CDR2 FQNEAQ (reference sequence). The J segment lost 0 bases and the V segment lost 3 bases, leaving 1 base of the junction unmatched. The CDR3 spans 14 residues. CDR3 in DNA: TGTGCCAGCAGCTTGGGACAGACTAACTATGGCTACACCTTC. This codes for CASSLGQTNYGYTF.

V usage is TRBV11-2 and J usage is TRBJ1-1; maybe TRBD1 (6 bases). Trimming left V 5 bases short and J 1 base short, with 20 bases between. The CDR3 is made up of 17 amino acids. Germline V gives CDR1 SGHAT, CDR2 FQNNGV. CDR3 sequence: CASSPPGLGRGNTEAFF. In DNA, the CDR3 is TGTGCCAGCAGCCCCCCGGGATTAGGCAGGGGGAACACTGAAGCTTTCTTT.

This rearrangement joins TRBV28 to TRBJ1-6; tentative D call: TRBD1 (5 bases). Germline assignment: CDR1 MDHEN and CDR2 SYDVKM. This CDR3 is built from 14 residues. Trimming took off 6 bases at V and 8 bases at J, with 14 bases between the two ends. The CDR3 region has the DNA TGTGCCAGCAGACTCGTCCCGGGGGATTCACCCCTCCACTTT. This gives the protein CASRLVPGDSPLHF.

This chain joins TRBV27 and TRBJ1-6; D is ambiguous. The CDR3 runs 14 residues. Trimming cost V 2 bases and J 9 bases, with 11 bases left between them. Per germline, CDR1 MNHEY and CDR2 SMNVEV (reference sequence). This CDR3 reads CASSLEGRSSPLHF. The CDR3 DNA sequence: TGTGCCAGCAGTTTAGAGGGAAGGAGTTCACCCCTCCACTTT.

This clone came up a few times. V is TRBV7-3 and J is TRBJ2-1; D not certain. The CDR3 has 13 residues. V was trimmed by 4 bases and J by 6 bases, leaving 10 bases between them. Germline V gene lookup returns CDR1 SGHTA and CDR2 FQGTGA. The CDR3 loop is CASSSGASNEQFF. Here the CDR3 DNA reads TGTGCCAGCAGCTCCGGTGCTAGCAATGAGCAGTTCTTC.

The chain's CDR3 is CASSLQGNTEAFF. DNA for the CDR3: TGTGCCAGTAGCTTACAGGGAAACACTGAAGCTTTCTTT. V usage is TRBV19 and J usage is TRBJ1-1, with D possibly TRBD1 on 6 matching bases. The V gene lost 6 bases and the J gene lost 2 bases, with 10 bases spanning the gap. CDR3 length: 13 residues. Per the germline V gene, CDR1 is LNHDA and CDR2 is SQIVND (reference sequence).

The genes are TRBV5-1 and TRBJ1-1; TRBD1 might be the D (5 bases). The CDR3 is 14 residues long. V dropped 0 bases and J dropped 3 bases, with 9 bases sitting between them. Germline V gene lookup returns CDR1 SGHRS and CDR2 YFSETQ. Here the CDR3 DNA reads TGCGCCAGCAGCTTGGTGTCCAGGGACACTGAAGCTTTCTTT. This sequence encodes CASSLVSRDTEAFF.

This chain joins TRBV19 and TRBJ2-1; 7 bases map to TRBD2. CDR3 length: 16 amino acids. Per the germline V gene, CDR1 is LNHDA and CDR2 is SQIVND (reference sequence). V shed 2 bases, J shed 1 base, and the junction held 5 bases outside the gene matches. In DNA form, the CDR3 reads TGTGCCAGTAGTATACCTAGCGGAATATCCTACAATGAGCAGTTCTTC. It specifies CASSIPSGISYNEQFF.

This clone was seen more than once but under ten times. The chain couples TRBV5-1 to TRBJ2-7; TRBD2 matches 7 bases. CDR1 is SGHRS and CDR2 is YFSETQ in the germline V gene. V dropped 4 bases and J dropped 1; count of bases not matched to a gene: 8. This CDR3 spans 15 amino acids. This chain's CDR3 is CASSREPGGSYEQYF. The CDR3 DNA is TGCGCCAGCAGCCGGGAGCCCGGGGGGTCCTACGAGCAGTACTTC.

The chain links TRBV2 to TRBJ1-2; D is possibly TRBD1 (6 bases). The V gene's germline CDR1 is SNHLY and CDR2 FYNNEI. CDR3 length equals 14 residues. With 6 bases removed from V and 1 base from J, the gap between germline ends came to 12 bases. The DNA of the CDR3 is TGTGCCAGCAGGCCCCAGGGGCTTAACTATGGCTACACCTTC. As protein: CASRPQGLNYGYTF.

The chain employs TRBV7-8 and TRBJ1-2, with a possible D match to TRBD1 (6 bases). CDR1 SGHVS and CDR2 FQNEAQ come from the germline V gene. Trimming pared 4 bases from V and 2 bases from J, leaving 14 bases between. This CDR3 has 15 amino acids. In DNA form, the CDR3 reads TGTGCCAGCAGCTCCCGAGGGACAACGAACTATGGCTACACCTTC. Residues: CASSSRGTTNYGYTF. The variable domain in full, with the rest retrieved from reference TRBV7-8 and TRBJ1-2, is GAGVSQSPRYKVAKRGQDVALRCDPISGHVSLFWYQQALGQGPEFLTYFQNEAQLDKSGLPSDRFFAERPEGSVSTLKIQRTQQEDSAVYLCASSSRGTTNYGYTFGSGTRLTVV.

In its sample, this clone was seen a few times. This chain uses TRBV30 with TRBJ1-5, with D maybe TRBD1 (6 bases). In germline, CDR1 is GTSNPN, CDR2 SVGIG (reference sequence). The CDR3 runs 15 residues. Between the trimmed V and J ends, which lost 0 bases and 6 bases, there was a span of 15 bases. The CDR3 loop reads CAWSVSARGAQPQHF. The CDR3, as DNA: TGTGCCTGGAGTGTATCCGCCAGGGGTGCTCAGCCCCAGCATTTT.

DNA for the CDR3: TGTGCCAGCAGAAGACTAGTAGCAAGCACAGATACGCAGTATTTT. This gives the protein CASRRLVASTDTQYF. The gene calls are TRBV6-5 and TRBJ2-3; D possibly corresponds to TRBD2 (6 bases). The germline V gene encodes CDR1 MNHEY and CDR2 SVGAGI. This CDR3 comprises 15 residues. V lost 6 bases and J lost 0, with 13 bases in between.

This clone has just one count. This rearrangement joins TRBV6-6 to TRBJ2-7, with a tentative D call TRBD1 (5 bases). Germline loops: CDR1 MNHNY, CDR2 SVGAGI (reference sequence). The CDR3 spans 15 residues. V was trimmed by 7 bases and J by 3 bases, leaving 19 bases between them. For the CDR3, the DNA is TGTGCCAGCACCCAGGGTGGATACCCGAACTACGAGCAGTACTTC. It yields the protein CASTQGGYPNYEQYF.

The V and J genes are TRBV5-1 and TRBJ1-6; perhaps TRBD1 as D (6 bases). The CDR3 contains 17 residues. Trimming shortened V by 1 base and J by 2 bases, and 13 bases separated the two germline ends. Germline lookup yields CDR1 SGHRS and CDR2 YFSETQ. The CDR3 is CASSLTRRDTYNSPLHF. CDR3 bases: TGCGCCAGCAGCTTGACCCGCCGGGACACCTATAATTCACCCCTCCACTTT.

As concerns this clone: Germline and junction disagree at one end, which may indicate a read error. V is TRBV7-9 and J is TRBJ2-4; D gene unclear. CDR3 length: 12 amino acids. Germline CDR1 SEHNR, CDR2 FQNEAQ (reference sequence). The CDR3 protein is CSSSLVGAIQYF. The CDR3 nucleotides are TGTTCCAGCAGCTTAGTCGGTGCCATTCAGTACTTC.

This chain connects TRBV29-1 to TRBJ2-7, with TRBD1 as a possible D gene (6 bases). V lost 4 bases to trimming and J lost 7 bases, with 14 bases between them. The CDR3 length is 12 residues. Per the germline V gene, CDR1 is SQVTM and CDR2 is ANQGSEA. The DNA for the CDR3 is TGCAGCGTTGGACAGGCCCCCCGGGAGCAGTACTTC. Its protein is CSVGQAPREQYF.

This chain joins TRBV27 and TRBJ2-2; possibly TRBD1 for D (6 bases). The CDR3 consists of 18 residues. Germline assignment: CDR1 MNHEY and CDR2 SMNVEV (reference sequence). Trimming pared 9 bases from V and 0 bases from J, leaving 23 bases between. CDR3 sequence reads: CASRTEVAGTPNTGELFF. CDR3 bases: TGTGCCAGTAGGACCGAAGTCGCCGGGACACCGAACACCGGGGAGCTGTTTTTT.

The CDR3 DNA sequence: TGTGCCAGCACAGCGTGGGGGGAGTATAATTCACCCCTCCACTTT. Translated, it gives CASTAWGEYNSPLHF. J is TRBJ1-6 and V is TRBV28, with D maybe TRBD1 (5 bases). Germline CDR1 and CDR2: MDHEN and SYDVKM. Trimming pared 7 bases from V and 4 bases from J, leaving 14 bases between. This CDR3 contains 15 residues.